Listed here is a single TCR beta chain. Its antigen remains undetermined. Nothing much larger sits one base from this clone, and base qualities are not available. Systemically healthy Caucasian individuals from Russia, roughly 40 in total and aged roughly 6 to 100 years, were included as donors. Each donor gave around 9.8 milliliters of peripheral blood, collected into EDTA-treated Vacutainer tubes. Ficoll-Paque density-gradient centrifugation was used to isolate PBMCs, with at least 6.5 million obtained per sample. Total RNA, at least 5 micrograms per sample, was extracted from PBMCs with Trizol reagent. The percentages of naive CD45RAhigh/CD27high T cells were determined by flow cytometry on a PBMC aliquot from every donor. The sample is drawn from a study of blood T cells in healthy people across ages (dated by TCRdb to between 2015 and 2016). With respect to the entire study: Template switching captured roughly one uniquely barcoded TCR beta cDNA molecule per two T cells in model experiments. Using deep sequencing normalized with unique cDNA molecular identifiers, the study measured how TCR beta repertoire diversity changes with age. The donors were divided into four age groups: young (average approximately 17 years), middle-aged (around 41), aged (around 59) and long-lived (about 79). Donors of different ages were randomly distributed across sequencing lanes to avoid experimental bias. Two additional independent replicas of 1 million unique cDNA reads from the same blood draw were analyzed for two donors (one aged 18 to 30 and one aged 80 or older). Summary of the overall study and its limitations: The CMV infection status of donors was not known, potentially confounding age-related changes in expanded clonotypes. Because profiling used bulk unsorted PBMCs, naive and antigen-experienced compartments could not be compared conclusively. Compared with the aged group, more naive CD4+ T cells, fewer expanded clones and increased TCR diversity were shown by the long-lived group, suggesting age selection. Observed TCR beta diversity per million T cells fell roughly linearly with age, and a significant reduction was already apparent by age approximately 41. There was a strong correlation between observed TCR beta diversity and the percentage of naive T cells measured by flow cytometry. Estimates of total diversity from one million sequenced T cells were regarded as lower bounds and underestimates.

The library came from 5' RACE. The sequencer listed for this sample is Illumina HiSeq 2500. A second about 7 to 11 cycle PCR used a sample-barcoded 5' primer and a J-beta primer mix. Each TCR beta cDNA molecule received a unique molecular identifier from a template-switch 5' adaptor carrying 12 random nucleotides. At least 2.5 million CDR3-containing paired-end reads were obtained from each sample. First-strand cDNA was synthesized from all RNA with the Mint cDNA synthesis kit, primed by a TRBC-specific oligonucleotide. All cDNA was treated with uracil-DNA glycosylase and then went through a first 18-cycle PCR with the universal primers M1SS and BC2_uni_R. Under the source paper's analysis protocol: For normalization, 1 million high-quality reads, each with a distinct molecular identifier, were randomly selected from each sample. Instead of being binned into consensus sequences, reads that shared molecular identifiers were thrown out. MiTCR, run with a Q25 quality threshold and the strictest error-elimination algorithm, handled CDR3 identification, clonotype clustering and error correction. A nonparametric unseen species model using Euler transformation provided a lower-bound estimate of total TCR beta diversity. TCRdb cleaned the public reads at Q25 with fastp, built clones with MiXCR and kept in-frame beta chains. Entries are consolidated by CDR3 protein sequence, retaining the most common genes and DNA. The V and J calls were determined by TCRdb, not by the authors. The sample table records about 1.6 million distinct CDR3 sequences; almost 35% of these occur just once. Approximately 10% of the sample is taken by the ten largest.

This TCR derives from a woman in her twenties or thirties in good health. The sample comprised blood.

CDR3 region: CASSPAGGLVETQYF. The sequenced DNA: TGTGCCAGCAGTCCAGCGGGGGGTTTGGTAGAGACCCAGTACTTC. The chain is made from TRBV12-3 or TRBV12-4 and TRBJ2-5; TRBD2 agrees with 9 junctional bases. Compared with germline, V lacks 5 bases and J lacks 4 bases; bases without a gene match: 8. Its CDR3 holds 15 amino acids, cysteine through phenylalanine. The retained sequence is limited to the CDR3, 45 bases, with the frame set at the first base.